Listed here are 25 T cell receptor beta chains from one sample, sequenced in a study of vaccination and CD4 T cells after COVID-19. With the Oncomine TCR Beta short-read assay, DNA from cultured CD4+ T cells was sequenced. MiXCR, applied by TCRdb to the PCR reads, yields one record per CDR3 protein. Counted here are about 9,900 distinct CDR3 sequences, 34% occurring once; the ten biggest clones make up about 31%. Sample treatment: 10-day PBMC culture with coronavirus spike peptide pools or control peptides (ViraFEST assay). These CD4+ T cells came from an unexposed donor, sampled before the COVID-19 pandemic (2011-2018). These TCRs are of unknown antigen specificity. Sequences were obtained from CD4+ T cells from blood, cultured in vitro. Receptors were obtained from a human donor in good health.

The chain combines TRBV19 with TRBJ1-5; 7 bases fit TRBD1. The germline V gene encodes CDR1 LNHDA and CDR2 SQIVND (reference sequence). Trimming at V came to 6 bases and at J to 0 bases, leaving 14 bases not matched to a gene. The CDR3 length is 18 residues. The CDR3, as DNA: TGTGCCAGTAGAGAATTTGGACAGGACCGATATAGCAATCAGCCCCAGCATTTT. This gives the protein CASREFGQDRYSNQPQHF.

This clonotype is deemed medium-sized (0.01 to 0.1%). V is TRBV6-1 and J is TRBJ1-6, with a possible D match to TRBD1 (5 bases). V lost 3 bases and J lost 5, with 8 bases in between. Germline assignment: CDR1 MNHNS and CDR2 SASEGT. The CDR3 is 14 amino acids. The CDR3 is CASSEGPDNSPLHF. The DNA for the CDR3 is TGTGCCAGCAGTGAGGGACCTGATAATTCACCCCTCCACTTT.

The chain recombines TRBV10-2 with TRBJ1-1, with D unresolved. This CDR3 has 15 amino acids. Trimming removed 0 bases at V and 5 bases at J, with 13 bases between. Looked up from germline, CDR1 is WSHSY and CDR2 is SAAADI. The CDR3 is CASSESGREKTEAFF. CDR3 coding DNA: TGCGCCAGCAGTGAGTCAGGTAGGGAGAAAACTGAAGCTTTCTTT.

This clonotype was seen a handful of times. This chain links TRBV19 with TRBJ1-2; D call uncertain. From germline, CDR1 is LNHDA and CDR2 SQIVND (reference sequence). There are 13 residues in the CDR3. The germline V and J ends were trimmed by 5 bases and 4 bases, with 11 bases remaining between them. Written as DNA, the CDR3 is TGTGCCAGTAGTCCCCTCTTTTCCTATGGCTACACCTTC. Translating gives CASSPLFSYGYTF.

V is TRBV5-6 and J is TRBJ1-2; perhaps TRBD1 as D (5 bases). Germline lookup yields CDR1 SGHDT and CDR2 YYEEEE. The CDR3 runs 13 residues. Between the trimmed V and J ends, which lost 6 bases and 4 bases, there was a span of 13 bases. In nucleotides, the CDR3 is TGTGCCAGCAACCATTCCGGGGCCTATGGCTACACCTTC. It is translated as CASNHSGAYGYTF.

The chain carries TRBV20-1 and TRBJ1-2; D ambiguous. The CDR3 consists of 10 residues. Germline assignment: CDR1 DFQATT and CDR2 SNEGSKA (reference sequence). V lost 1 base and J lost 5, with 2 bases in between. The CDR3 spells CSARAYGYTF. CDR3 sequence (DNA): TGCAGTGCTAGAGCGTATGGCTACACCTTC.

This clonotype has a handful of counts. This chain's CDR3 is CASSEGGNTEAFF. Written as DNA, the CDR3 is TGTGCCAGCAGCGAGGGCGGGAACACTGAAGCTTTCTTT. The chain joins TRBV9 to TRBJ1-1; no clear D gene. With 3 bases removed from V and 1 base from J, the gap between germline ends came to 7 bases. This CDR3 spans 13 amino acids. The germline V gene has CDR1 SGDLS and CDR2 YYNGEE.

The chain employs TRBV5-4 and TRBJ1-1; D gene uncertain. The CDR3 loop spans 14 amino acids. V lost 4 bases to trimming and J lost 1 base, with 11 bases between them. The germline V gene encodes CDR1 SGHNT and CDR2 YYREEE (reference sequence). CDR3 in amino acids: CASSTDSGNTEAFF. CDR3 sequence (DNA): TGTGCCAGCAGCACTGACTCGGGGAACACTGAAGCTTTCTTT.

V usage is TRBV15 and J usage is TRBJ1-6; 10 bases agree with TRBD1. The CDR3 length is 16 residues. The germline V gene encodes CDR1 LNHNV and CDR2 YYDKDF (reference sequence). V lost 5 bases to trimming and J lost 10 bases; unmatched junction nucleotides: 11. CDR3 sequence reads: CATSPHYGDRGSPLHF. As DNA, the CDR3 is TGTGCCACCAGCCCCCACTATGGGGACAGGGGATCACCCCTCCACTTT.

The V gene is TRBV5-8, the J gene TRBJ1-2; D gene unclear. The V gene lost 0 bases and the J gene lost 3 bases, with 9 bases spanning the gap. The CDR3 consists of 14 residues. Germline V gene sequence: CDR1 SGHTS, CDR2 YDEGEE. The CDR3 DNA sequence: TGTGCCAGCAGCTTGGAACAGTGGGACTATGGCTACACCTTC. This gives the protein CASSLEQWDYGYTF.

In its sample, this clonotype was seen a few times. The V and J genes are TRBV21-1 and TRBJ1-2; the table's D call, TRBD1, was not checked against the DNA. TRBV21-1 is marked as a pseudogene. The CDR3 length is 15 residues. CDR3 in DNA: TGTGCCAGCAGCGAGCAGGGAACCAATAACTATGGCTACACCTTC. This sequence encodes CASSEQGTNNYGYTF.

Only one count was recorded for this clonotype. The chain uses TRBV7-3 and TRBJ2-3, with 9 positions matching TRBD2. Per germline, CDR1 SGHTA and CDR2 FQGTGA. The ends lost 5 bases at V and 5 bases at J; junction bases unmatched: 17. This CDR3 has 18 amino acids. The CDR3 nucleotides read TGTGCCAGCAGCCCCGTGTTTGGGGCGGGGGGGCGGGGAGATACGCAGTATTTT. Its translation: CASSPVFGAGGRGDTQYF.

This clonotype has only a few counts. V usage is TRBV25-1 and J usage is TRBJ1-1; tentatively, D is TRBD1 (6 bases). The CDR3 is made up of 16 amino acids. Trimming cost V 5 bases and J 0 bases, with 16 bases left between them. Germline CDR1 reads MGHDK; CDR2 reads SYGVNS. In DNA form, the CDR3 reads TGTGCCAGCAGTCCTGGACAGCTAAGCCTGAACACTGAAGCTTTCTTT. This gives the protein CASSPGQLSLNTEAFF.

This clonotype was counted between two and nine times. This chain uses TRBV25-1 with TRBJ2-7; D is perhaps TRBD2 (7 bases). V lost 6 bases and J lost 0, with 12 bases in between. Germline CDR1 reads MGHDK; CDR2 reads SYGVNS. The CDR3 totals 14 residues. DNA for the CDR3: TGTGCCAGCAGGGGGGGGCTCAGCTCCTACGAGCAGTACTTC. Protein: CASRGGLSSYEQYF.

The chain recombines TRBV18 with TRBJ2-5; no clear D. V lost 2 bases and J lost 5, with 6 bases in between. CDR3 size: 12 residues. Germline V lookup: CDR1 KGHSH, CDR2 LQKENI. In DNA form, the CDR3 reads TGTGCCAGCTCACCATCTCAGGAGACCCAGTACTTC. Protein sequence: CASSPSQETQYF.

This clonotype was counted only a few times. The J gene is TRBJ2-3, the V gene TRBV7-3, with 10 nucleotides matching TRBD2. After removal of 8 bases from V and 3 bases from J, the junction contained 5 bases not matched to a gene. The germline CDR1 and CDR2 sequences are SGHTA and FQGTGA. This CDR3 is 14 amino acids long. CDR3 loop: CASRGLAVTDTQYF. The CDR3 DNA reads TGTGCCAGCCGAGGACTAGCGGTTACAGATACGCAGTATTTT.

The chain employs TRBV7-3 and TRBJ2-1; 9 bases map to TRBD2. This CDR3 has 19 residues. V shed 5 bases, J shed 0 bases, and the junction held 14 bases outside the gene matches. The V gene's germline CDR1 is SGHTA and CDR2 FQGTGA. The CDR3 spells CASSPRGSGGLSSYNEQFF. The CDR3 coding sequence is TGTGCCAGCAGCCCCCGTGGTAGCGGGGGCCTAAGCTCCTACAATGAGCAGTTCTTC.

This clonotype has more than one count but fewer than ten. The chain employs TRBV20-1 and TRBJ2-3; TRBD2 matches at 13 bases. V gave up 5 bases and J gave up 2 bases; unmatched junction bases: 4. The CDR3 contains 15 residues. Germline V gene data show CDR1 as DFQATT and CDR2 as SNEGSKA (reference sequence). The CDR3 loop reads CSAPTSGGYTDTQYF. CDR3 sequence (DNA): TGCAGTGCTCCGACTAGCGGGGGGTACACAGATACGCAGTATTTT.

This clonotype was recorded a few times. The CDR3, as DNA: TGTGCCAGCAGCTTAGGCCCCCGGGGTAACACGCAGTATTTT. Protein: CASSLGPRGNTQYF. The V and J genes are TRBV7-9 and TRBJ2-3; tentative D call: TRBD2 (5 bases). Germline assignment: CDR1 SEHNR and CDR2 FQNEAQ (reference sequence). Between the trimmed V and J ends, which lost 1 base and 9 bases, there was a span of 14 bases. This CDR3 contains 14 residues.

The sample holds a few counts of this clonotype. The CDR3 DNA reads TGCAGTGCTAGAGATGGACAGGCCCTCGGTAGCAATCAGCCCCAGCATTTT. It translates to CSARDGQALGSNQPQHF. J is TRBJ1-5 and V is TRBV20-1; TRBD1 aligns across 7 bases. This CDR3 contains 17 residues. The J segment lost 0 bases and the V segment lost 0 bases, leaving 8 bases of the junction unmatched. The germline CDR1 and CDR2 sequences are DFQATT and SNEGSKA (reference sequence).

The table lists this clonotype with a few counts. This chain joins TRBV25-1 and TRBJ1-6; 9 positions match TRBD1. Trimming took 3 bases from V and 10 from J; bases not matched to a gene: 7. Germline V CDR1 and CDR2: MGHDK, SYGVNS. The CDR3 has 15 amino acids. This chain's CDR3 is CASSDSGTGKSPLHF. The CDR3 bases are TGTGCCAGCAGTGACTCCGGGACAGGGAAATCACCCCTCCACTTT.

The chain has TRBV19 and TRBJ1-1; D is possibly TRBD1 (5 bases). CDR1 and CDR2 from the germline V gene are LNHDA and SQIVND (reference sequence). V was pared by 7 bases and J by 5 bases, with 11 bases between. The CDR3 covers 12 residues. CDR3 DNA sequence: TGTGCCAGTACAGGGTTTGGTACTGAAGCTTTCTTT. Its protein product is CASTGFGTEAFF.

The chain employs TRBV30 and TRBJ1-2, with D possibly TRBD1 on 6 matching bases. CDR1 and CDR2 (germline): GTSNPN, SVGIG (reference sequence). V was clipped by 0 bases and J by 6 bases, with 14 bases between them. The CDR3 covers 14 residues. The DNA for the CDR3 is TGTGCCTGGAGTGTACTTCTACAGGGTGATGGCTACACCTTC. Translating it yields CAWSVLLQGDGYTF. Using reference TRBV30 and TRBJ1-2 for the parts outside the CDR3, the full variable domain is SQTIHQWPATLVQPVGSPLSLECTVEGTSNPNLYWYRQAAGRGLQLLFYSVGIGQISSEVPQNLSASRPQDRQFILSSKKLLLSDSGFYLCAWSVLLQGDGYTFGSGTRLTVV.

This clonotype was recorded only once. V usage is TRBV6-1 and J usage is TRBJ1-3; no firm D call. CDR3 size: 16 residues. The ends were cut back, 6 bases at V and 0 bases at J, with 15 bases in the middle. Germline V gene sequence: CDR1 MNHNS, CDR2 SASEGT. CDR3 sequence (DNA): TGTGCCAGCAGCAGCGACCGTCCCGTCTCTGGAAACACCATATATTTT. It encodes CASSSDRPVSGNTIYF.

The J gene is TRBJ1-1, the V gene TRBV25-1; a weak D match, TRBD1 (6 bases). The CDR3 totals 15 residues. Per germline, CDR1 MGHDK and CDR2 SYGVNS. Deletions cut 3 bases from V and 4 bases from J, with 15 bases between. CDR3 sequence reads: CASSDTGFRGTEAFF. CDR3 DNA: TGTGCCAGCAGTGACACGGGGTTCAGGGGCACTGAAGCTTTCTTT.